The sequence of this TCR beta chain was determined in a study of cytomegalovirus exposure and HLA in healthy donors. Assay: immunoSEQ multiplex PCR; the TCRdb copy retains only in-frame clones and omits some. The sample has 140,000 to 150,000 clones, more than 85% seen once. What was sequenced was PBMCs. The TCR originated in a man between 18 and 29 years old in good health and CMV-seronegative.

CDR3 protein: CASSYSLAFTDTQYF. As DNA, the CDR3 is TGTGCCAGCAGTTACTCGCTGGCTTTCACAGATACGCAGTATTTT. The J gene is TRBJ2-3, the V gene TRBV6-5; D is unclear. The CDR3 totals 15 residues. Trimming stripped 0 bases from V and 2 bases from J, with 9 bases between. Germline V lookup: CDR1 MNHEY, CDR2 SVGAGI.